The T cell receptor (beta chain) described here comes from a study of blood T cell repertoires in COVID-19. The wider study: Specimens from acute and convalescent COVID-19 originated in the United States, Italy and Spain. Sources were T cells, B-cell-depleted T cells, or PBMCs; the material itself was cDNA or gDNA.

The table lists this clone with a few counts. Source study methods: From reference gene primer amplification, estimates of nucleated cell counts were derived. Only in-frame clones appear in the TCRdb table, and some are missing; sequencing was by immunoSEQ multiplex PCR. D and trimming were read from the DNA, whereas the V and J calls and clone size are those reported in that table. The sample has around 260,000 clones, approximately 86% seen once. V lost 4 bases, J lost 1 base, and 14 bases lay in between. The CDR3 covers 16 residues. Germline V gene data show CDR1 as SGHTA and CDR2 as FQGNSA. The rearrangement uses TRBV7-2 and TRBJ1-5, with D perhaps TRBD1 (5 bases). Sequenced sample: peripheral blood. The sequence was obtained from a human donor in a cohort sampled during active COVID-19. For the CDR3, the DNA is TGTGCCAGCAGCTCGGGGGTTTCCAGCAGCAATCAGCCCCAGCATTTT. Translation: CASSSGVSSSNQPQHF.